This T cell receptor (beta chain) was identified in a study of cytomegalovirus exposure and HLA in healthy donors. Turning to the study itself: As released early, the data held roughly 85 million unique TCRs from HLA-typed donors.

V gave up 7 bases and J gave up 3 bases; unmatched junction bases: 7. The CDR3 is made up of 14 amino acids. The germline V gene encodes CDR1 MNHEY and CDR2 SVGAGI. PCR used 60 Vbeta primers and 13 Jbeta primers. Profiled with immunoSEQ multiplex PCR; TCRdb holds only in-frame clones, not every one. Altogether about 140,000 clones are present, around 79% being singletons, with the ten largest covering more than 3%. The chain uses TRBV6-5 and TRBJ2-7; 9 bases map to TRBD1. The receptor's source is a female donor in good health and CMV-seronegative. Sequencing input: PBMCs. The chain's CDR3 is CASTKTGGNYEQYF. CDR3 nucleotides: TGTGCCAGCACCAAGACAGGGGGAAACTACGAGCAGTACTTC.